A single T cell receptor beta chain is shown here with its context. Authors' data handling: Scientists estimated how many nucleated cells there were by amplifying reference gene primers. TCRdb's copy holds only in-frame clones and misses some; the assay was immunoSEQ multiplex PCR. Clone size and V and J calls were adopted from that table, with D and trimming inferred from the DNA. The sample carries around 24,000 clones, roughly 80% recorded once. These data originate in a study of blood T cell repertoires in COVID-19. The CDR3 loop spans 16 amino acids. The V end lost 2 bases, the J end lost 6 bases, and 17 bases lay between the germline ends. Germline V gene data show CDR1 as SGHNT and CDR2 as YYREEE (reference sequence).

The chain joins TRBV5-4 to TRBJ2-2; perhaps TRBD2 as D (6 bases). The sequenced sample consisted of peripheral blood. This receptor was taken from a man aged 50 or older with active or convalescent COVID-19. CDR3 residues: CASSFSILSGAGELFF. The CDR3 nucleotides read TGTGCCAGCAGCTTTTCGATTTTATCGGGAGCCGGGGAGCTGTTTTTT.